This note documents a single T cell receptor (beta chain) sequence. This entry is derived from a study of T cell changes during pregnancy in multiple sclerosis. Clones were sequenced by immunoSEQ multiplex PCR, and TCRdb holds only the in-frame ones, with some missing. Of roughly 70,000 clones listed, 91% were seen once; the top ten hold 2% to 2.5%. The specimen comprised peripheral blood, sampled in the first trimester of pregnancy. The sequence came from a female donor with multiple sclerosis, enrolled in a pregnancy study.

CDR3 sequence: CASSLWASPNTEAFF. The CDR3 region has the DNA TGTGCCAGCAGTTTATGGGCTTCCCCAAACACTGAAGCTTTCTTT. The V call is TRBV28, the J call TRBJ1-1; D unresolved. This CDR3 is 15 amino acids long. Germline assignment: CDR1 MDHEN and CDR2 SYDVKM. Trimming took 0 bases from V and 2 from J, leaving 10 bases between them.